This is a list of T cell receptor beta chains from one sample in a study of cytomegalovirus exposure and HLA in healthy donors. Method: immunoSEQ multiplex PCR; TCRdb's copy keeps in-frame clones and lacks some. Of fewer than 150,000 clones listed, about 79% are singletons. Sequences were obtained from PBMCs. These receptors originate from a man aged 40-49 years in good health and CMV-seropositive. CDR3s include the opening cysteine and the closing phenylalanine or tryptophan. Fields, in order: V gene, clone size, J gene, D gene, CDR3 protein, CDR3 DNA. D genes are given only for firm matches. Not all rows give a size; the values are once, few, many and, for expanded clones, a class.

TRBV4-1	NA	TRBJ2-7	TRBD1	CASSRSGQGVSVEQYF	TGCGCCAGCAGCCGATCCGGACAGGGGGTATCCGTCGAGCAGTACTTC
TRBV29-1	NA	TRBJ2-7	NA	CSVERGSYEQYF	TGCAGCGTTGAAAGAGGGTCCTACGAGCAGTACTTC
TRBV30	NA	TRBJ1-1	TRBD1	CAWSIRTGTEAFF	TGTGCCTGGAGCATTCGGACAGGTACTGAAGCTTTCTTT
TRBV11-2	once	TRBJ2-7	TRBD1	CASSLLGQGYEQYF	TGTGCCAGCAGCTTACTTGGACAGGGTTACGAGCAGTACTTC
TRBV10-1	once	TRBJ2-1	NA	CASSRRGTDNEQFF	TGCGCCAGCTCACGTCGCGGGACCGACAATGAGCAGTTCTTC
TRBV5-6	few	TRBJ2-1	TRBD2	CASSSAGVPTDEQFF	TGTGCCAGCAGTTCCGCGGGAGTACCTACGGATGAGCAGTTCTTC
TRBV5-1	once	TRBJ2-1	TRBD2	CASTRLASEPYNEQFF	TGCGCCAGCACCCGACTAGCGAGCGAACCTTACAATGAGCAGTTCTTC
TRBV10-3	NA	TRBJ1-2	NA	CAIRSRGGAPHYGYTF	TGTGCCATCAGATCGAGGGGGGGGGCGCCACACTATGGCTACACCTTC
TRBV5-5	NA	TRBJ2-5	NA	CASSWRQADQETQYF	TGTGCCAGCAGCTGGAGACAGGCGGACCAAGAGACCCAGTACTTC
TRBV4-1	NA	TRBJ2-5	TRBD1	CASKAVGGQGVWETQYF	TGCGCCAGCAAAGCCGTCGGGGGACAGGGTGTCTGGGAGACCCAGTACTTC
TRBV9	NA	TRBJ2-3	NA	CASSVVPETDTQYF	TGTGCCAGCAGCGTAGTTCCCGAGACAGATACGCAGTATTTT
TRBV6-5	NA	TRBJ1-2	TRBD1	CASRGQGIVYGYTF	TGTGCCAGCAGGGGACAGGGAATCGTATATGGCTACACCTTC
TRBV5-1	NA	TRBJ1-1	TRBD1	CASSSTGTTTMNTEAFF	TGCGCCAGCAGCTCGACAGGGACAACGACCATGAACACTGAAGCTTTCTTT
TRBV9	NA	TRBJ1-3	NA	CASSVGGQRNTIYF	TGTGCCAGCAGCGTAGGAGGCCAGCGAAACACCATATATTTT
TRBV7-2	NA	TRBJ2-1	NA	CASSLWANEQFF	TGTGCCAGCAGCTTATGGGCCAATGAGCAGTTCTTC
TRBV28	NA	TRBJ2-7	TRBD1	CASSLLAGTGGCEQYF	TGTGCCAGCAGTTTATTGGCGGGGACAGGGGGCTGCGAGCAGTACTTC
TRBV5-1	NA	TRBJ2-2	NA	CASSLAIGQGTGELFF	TGCGCCAGCAGCTTGGCCATCGGACAAGGCACCGGGGAGCTGTTTTTT
TRBV18	NA	TRBJ1-2	NA	CASSPLAGGGAQLGDGYTF	TGTGCCAGCTCCCCCCTCGCTGGCGGGGGGGCTCAACTAGGGGATGGCTACACCTTC
TRBV2	once	TRBJ1-1	NA	CASSEYEGYTEAFF	TGTGCCAGCAGTGAATATGAGGGCTACACTGAAGCTTTCTTT
TRBV6-5	NA	TRBJ1-3	NA	CASSYSGVSGNTIYF	TGTGCCAGCAGTTACTCAGGGGTCTCTGGAAACACCATATATTTT
TRBV5-4	few	TRBJ2-5	TRBD2	CASSWGGAGEETQYF	TGTGCCAGCAGCTGGGGGGGAGCGGGAGAAGAGACCCAGTACTTC
TRBV6-5	few	TRBJ1-1	TRBD1	CASSTRTGQNTEAFF	TGTGCCAGCAGTACCCGGACAGGGCAGAACACTGAAGCTTTCTTT
TRBV30	NA	TRBJ1-2	TRBD1	CAWGGQGDGYTF	TGTGCCTGGGGGGGGCAGGGGGACGGCTACACCTTC
TRBV4-1	once	TRBJ1-3	TRBD1	CASSPTGVGNTIYF	TGCGCCAGCAGCCCGACAGGGGTTGGAAACACCATATATTTT
TRBV6-8	NA	TRBJ1-1	TRBD1	CASSYVGRGVGTEAFF	TGTGCCAGCAGTTACGTTGGCAGGGGGGTCGGCACTGAAGCTTTCTTT
TRBV29-1	NA	TRBJ1-4	NA	CSVSGPSTNEKLFF	TGCAGCGTTTCCGGTCCTTCAACTAATGAAAAACTGTTTTTT